The 2 T cell receptor beta chains presented below share a single source sample, sequenced in a study of cytomegalovirus exposure and HLA in healthy donors. Primers: 60 Vbeta forward and 13 Jbeta reverse. Assay: immunoSEQ multiplex PCR; the TCRdb copy retains only in-frame clones and omits some. The data show over 130,000 clones, with 88% seen just once and roughly 0.5% held by the top ten. Sequencing input: PBMCs. The receptors were sampled from a woman aged 35 to 49 in good health and CMV-seronegative.

The V call is TRBV4-3, the J call TRBJ2-2; TRBD2 might be the D (6 bases). The ends were cut back, 3 bases at V and 3 bases at J, with 11 bases in the middle. The CDR3 has 15 amino acids. CDR1 LGHNA and CDR2 YSLEER come from the germline V gene. CDR3 loop: CASSHGGSHTGELFF. The CDR3, as DNA: TGCGCCAGCAGCCATGGGGGGAGTCACACCGGGGAGCTGTTTTTT.

CDR3: CASSLGTGVSYEQYF. CDR3 nucleotide sequence: TGTGCCAGCAGCTTAGGGACAGGGGTTTCCTACGAGCAGTACTTC. V is TRBV7-6 and J is TRBJ2-5; 9 bases line up with TRBD1. The J call is doubtful: the DNA matches TRBJ2-7 better. Germline assignment: CDR1 SGHVS and CDR2 FNYEAQ. The CDR3 has 15 amino acids.